Below, one T cell receptor (beta chain) is given with its context. What it binds is not known. Amplified TCR beta CDR3 regions came from RNA transcripts. The study used the HTBI primer set for a first-round RT-PCR of the TCR CDR3. TCRdb re-called the multiplex PCR reads through MiXCR, storing one row per CDR3 protein. The sample includes hundreds of thousands of distinct CDR3 sequences, about 35% seen only once; the top ten take less than 35%. The length of the CDR3 is 15 residues. Trimming removed 7 bases at V and 4 bases at J, with 19 bases between. Per germline, CDR1 MNHEY and CDR2 SVGAGI. The record originates from a study of T cells in Graves' hyperthyroidism and ophthalmopathy. The study's findings and limits: Expanded thyroid clonotypes (above 0.001) were mostly also found in blood.

The sample comprised blood. The sequence was collected from a woman between 40 and 55 years old with Graves' hyperthyroidism. The chain recombines TRBV6-5 with TRBJ2-5; D gene unclear. CDR3 DNA sequence: TGTGCCAGCAAGATGATAGGAAACCCAGGAGAGACCCAGTACTTC. Its translation: CASKMIGNPGETQYF.